This TCR beta chain was captured by sequencing in a study of cytomegalovirus exposure and HLA in healthy donors. In the study overall: When 398 donors were genotyped, approximately 80% of them were found to fall in the Caucasian-associated ancestry cluster. Overall study results and limits: Reports credit the classifier with highly specific, highly sensitive diagnosis of cytomegalovirus status. There were reportedly fewer N-insertions in an Asian-associated ancestry cluster than the roughly 700-donor mean, in a later analysis.

In the PCR, 60 Vbeta and 13 Jbeta primers were used. The method was immunoSEQ multiplex PCR; TCRdb's version includes in-frame clones alone and lacks a portion of them. The data show 80,000 to 100,000 clones, 70% seen once. On this clone: Its specificity is unknown.

This TCR was sampled from a man aged 45-65 years in good health and CMV-seronegative. Sequenced: PBMCs.

The CDR3 nucleotides are TGTGCCAGCAGTGAAGTTGGACATATACACGAGCAGTACTTC. Translated, it gives CASSEVGHIHEQYF. This chain uses TRBV6-1 with TRBJ2-7; perhaps TRBD1 as D (5 bases). V was pared by 1 base and J by 5 bases, with 12 bases between. CDR3 length equals 14 residues. CDR1 is MNHNS, CDR2 SASEGT, per germline.